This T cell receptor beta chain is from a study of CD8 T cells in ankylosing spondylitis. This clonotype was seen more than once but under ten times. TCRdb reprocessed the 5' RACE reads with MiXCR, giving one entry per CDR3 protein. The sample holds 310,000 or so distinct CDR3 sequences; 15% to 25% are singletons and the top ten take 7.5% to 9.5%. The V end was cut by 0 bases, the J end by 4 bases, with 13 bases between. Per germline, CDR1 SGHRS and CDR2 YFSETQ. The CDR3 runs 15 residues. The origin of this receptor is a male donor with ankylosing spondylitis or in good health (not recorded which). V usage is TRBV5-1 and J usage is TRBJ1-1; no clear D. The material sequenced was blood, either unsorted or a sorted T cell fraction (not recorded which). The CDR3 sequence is CASSLEPGVGTEAFF. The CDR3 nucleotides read TGCGCCAGCAGCTTGGAGCCCGGGGTGGGCACTGAAGCTTTCTTT.